The 31 T cell receptor beta chains below come from one sample, sequenced in a study of response to subunit inactivated influenza vaccine. TCRdb reanalysed the RT-PCR reads using MiXCR and keeps one entry per CDR3 protein. The sample shows some 850,000 distinct CDR3 sequences, roughly 18% of them seen only once. Sequencing used PBMCs from blood, obtained less than 6 days after vaccination. These receptor sequences come from a man aged 50 or older who received an inactivated influenza vaccine.

In its sample, this clonotype was seen a few times. This sequence joins TRBV10-3 and TRBJ2-1; 8 nucleotides agree with TRBD1. Losses at the gene ends were 4 bases for V and 5 bases for J; bases not matched to a gene: 19. The germline V gene has CDR1 ENHRY and CDR2 SYGVKD. There are 19 residues in the CDR3. In DNA form, the CDR3 reads TGTGCCATCAGTGGGGGACAGGCCCGCCCCCCAACCCTTAACAATGAGCAGTTCTTC. Translated, it gives CAISGGQARPPTLNNEQFF.

This clonotype came up many times. The chain carries TRBV12-3 or TRBV12-4 and TRBJ2-5; D might be TRBD1 or TRBD2, each matching 7 bases. The CDR3 consists of 14 residues. V was shortened by 5 bases and J by 5 bases, with 15 bases between the two germline ends. The CDR3 DNA reads as TGTGCCAGCAGTCCCAGGGGGGGAAGGGAGACCCAGTACTTC. Amino acids: CASSPRGGRETQYF.

This clonotype was observed a handful of times. V is TRBV7-9 and J is TRBJ2-1, with TRBD2 matching over 7 bases. The CDR3 covers 15 residues. Germline V gene lookup returns CDR1 SEHNR and CDR2 FQNEAQ (reference sequence). The V gene end was trimmed by 5 bases and the J gene end by 6 bases; junction bases not matched to a gene: 10. CDR3 sequence reads: CASSLTWREGNEQFF. CDR3 DNA sequence: TGTGCCAGCAGCCTCACTTGGAGGGAGGGCAATGAGCAGTTCTTC.

This clonotype was counted many times. The chain links TRBV5-1 to TRBJ2-7; 8 bases map to TRBD2. The germline CDR1 and CDR2 sequences are SGHRS and YFSETQ. The CDR3 is made up of 14 amino acids. J gave up 5 bases and V 2 bases, and 6 bases lay outside the gene matches. The DNA of the CDR3 is TGCGCCAGCAGCTTTGGTAGCGGGATGCACGAGCAGTACTTC. It specifies CASSFGSGMHEQYF.

The chain recombines TRBV27 with TRBJ1-1, with D possibly being TRBD1 (6 bases). Germline CDR1 is MNHEY and CDR2 is SMNVEV (reference sequence). V lost 5 bases to trimming and J lost 1 base, with 14 bases between them. The CDR3 covers 15 residues. The CDR3 protein is CASSAYRTANTEAFF. Here the CDR3 DNA reads TGTGCCAGCAGTGCCTATAGGACAGCGAACACTGAAGCTTTCTTT.

This clonotype was found a few times. The CDR3 loop reads CASSLVLGTTEAFF. CDR3 DNA: TGTGCCAGCAGCTTGGTTCTCGGGACCACTGAAGCTTTCTTT. V is TRBV5-6 and J is TRBJ1-1, with D possibly being TRBD1 (5 bases). The ends were cut back, 0 bases at V and 4 bases at J, with 10 bases in the middle. The CDR3 has 14 residues. Germline values: CDR1 SGHDT, CDR2 YYEEEE. Variable domain in full (rest from reference TRBV5-6 and TRBJ1-1): DAGVTQSPTHLIKTRGQQVTLRCSPKSGHDTVSWYQQALGQGPQFIFQYYEEEERQRGNFPDRFSGHQFPNYSSELNVNALLLGDSALYLCASSLVLGTTEAFFGQGTRLTVV.

The genes are TRBV10-1 and TRBJ2-3, with unresolved D. V was trimmed by 3 bases and J by 1 base, leaving 8 bases between them. Germline CDR1 is WNHNN and CDR2 is SYGVQD (reference sequence). The CDR3 runs 14 residues. CDR3 sequence reads: CASSDLTGTDTQYF. The CDR3 DNA follows: TGCGCCAGCAGTGATCTAACAGGCACAGATACGCAGTATTTT.

This clonotype was counted only a few times. This chain links TRBV5-1 with TRBJ2-3, with D perhaps assigned TRBD1 or TRBD2 (5 bases each). The CDR3 is 17 residues long. CDR1 and CDR2 from the germline V gene are SGHRS and YFSETQ. V shed 0 bases and J shed 6 bases, with 20 bases lying between them. In nucleotides, the CDR3 is TGCGCCAGCAGCTTGGATGGGGGATCCTCCGGGCGGGATACGCAGTATTTT. Amino acid sequence: CASSLDGGSSGRDTQYF.

In this sample, this clonotype turned up many times. This CDR3 reads CASSLRDSGELFF. The CDR3 DNA is TGCGCCAGCAGCTTGAGGGACAGCGGGGAGCTGTTTTTT. The V and J genes are TRBV5-1 and TRBJ2-2; the match to TRBD1 covers 7 bases. V gave up 1 base and J gave up 7 bases; unmatched junction bases: 1. This CDR3 has 13 residues. Germline CDR1 and CDR2: SGHRS and YFSETQ.

V and J are TRBV20-1 and TRBJ2-1; a weak D match, TRBD1 (6 bases). The CDR3 totals 14 residues. Germline V gene lookup returns CDR1 DFQATT and CDR2 SNEGSKA (reference sequence). The V end was cut by 6 bases, the J end by 8 bases, with 20 bases between. The CDR3 is CSAPRQERGYEQFF. In DNA form, the CDR3 reads TGCAGTGCCCCCAGACAGGAAAGGGGCTATGAGCAGTTCTTC.

This clonotype has more than one count but fewer than ten. This sequence joins TRBV10-3 and TRBJ2-1; D possibly corresponds to TRBD1 (6 bases). The V gene's germline CDR1 is ENHRY and CDR2 SYGVKD. This CDR3 comprises 17 residues. Trimming cost V 6 bases and J 10 bases, with 28 bases left between them. For the CDR3, the DNA is TGTGCCATCAGCGATAGAAGTGTCCAGGGGATAAAAAGAGAGCAGTTCTTC. Protein product: CAISDRSVQGIKREQFF.

The sample holds a few counts of this clonotype. A much larger clone lies a single base off, so this may be a read error. The chain links TRBV7-8 to TRBJ2-3; no clear D. Per the germline V gene, CDR1 is SGHVS and CDR2 is FQNEAQ. The CDR3 runs 16 residues. The CDR3 protein is CSSSLSESTSTDTQYF. In nucleotides, the CDR3 is TGTTCCAGCAGCTTAAGCGAGTCTACTAGCACAGATACGCAGTATTTT.

As DNA, the CDR3 is TGTGCCAGCAGCATCTTAGATTGGCGTGGGCAGGGTTACGAGCAGTACTTC. Amino acids: CASSILDWRGQGYEQYF. J is TRBJ2-7 and V is TRBV11-2, with D possibly TRBD1 on 5 matching bases. V lost 5 bases and J lost 4, with 24 bases in between. The length of the CDR3 is 17 residues. The V gene's germline CDR1 is SGHAT and CDR2 FQNNGV. Full variable domain (rest looked up from reference TRBV11-2 and TRBJ2-7): EAGVAQSPRYKIIEKRQSVAFWCNPISGHATLYWYQQILGQGPKLLIQFQNNGVVDDSQLPKDRFSAERLKGVDSTLKIQPAKLEDSAVYLCASSILDWRGQGYEQYFGPGTRLTVT.

This chain links TRBV4-2 with TRBJ2-3, with D perhaps matching TRBD1 or TRBD2 (6 bases each). The CDR3 has 16 residues. Germline CDR1 and CDR2: LGHNA and YNFKEQ. Trimming left V 4 bases short and J 4 bases short, with 18 bases between. The CDR3 region is CASSPEGGDPADTQYF. CDR3 in DNA: TGTGCCAGCAGCCCAGAGGGGGGCGACCCGGCAGATACGCAGTATTTT.

The chain uses TRBV11-2 and TRBJ2-6; D remains unclear. The CDR3 length is 15 residues. Deletions cut 5 bases from V and 5 bases from J, with 13 bases between. Looked up from germline, CDR1 is SGHAT and CDR2 is FQNNGV. Here the CDR3 reads CASSPRLWRANVLTF. The CDR3 DNA reads as TGTGCCAGCAGCCCCAGGCTGTGGAGGGCCAACGTCCTGACTTTC. Complete variable domain (other parts from reference TRBV11-2 and TRBJ2-6): EAGVAQSPRYKIIEKRQSVAFWCNPISGHATLYWYQQILGQGPKLLIQFQNNGVVDDSQLPKDRFSAERLKGVDSTLKIQPAKLEDSAVYLCASSPRLWRANVLTFGAGSRLTVL.

This chain connects TRBV15 to TRBJ2-5; D may be TRBD1 or TRBD2 (5 bases each). Germline lookup yields CDR1 LNHNV and CDR2 YYDKDF (reference sequence). V was cut by 0 bases and J by 0 bases, with 14 bases left in between. CDR3 length equals 17 residues. The CDR3 coding sequence is TGTGCCACCAGCAGAGATTGGCCGGGGCGATACCAAGAGACCCAGTACTTC. Its translation is CATSRDWPGRYQETQYF.

This clonotype was counted between two and nine times. The rearrangement uses TRBV20-1 and TRBJ1-6; D remains unclear. Trimming took 2 bases from V and 3 from J, leaving 8 bases between them. CDR3 size: 14 residues. CDR1 is DFQATT, CDR2 SNEGSKA, per germline (reference sequence). This chain's CDR3 is CSARSQVYNSPLHF. The DNA of the CDR3 is TGCAGTGCTAGATCCCAGGTCTATAATTCACCCCTCCACTTT.

This clonotype was seen only a few times. The rearrangement uses TRBV5-1 and TRBJ2-7, with TRBD1 matching over 9 bases. The CDR3 loop spans 13 amino acids. The V segment lost 3 bases and the J segment 7 bases; nucleotides outside the gene matches: 5. In germline, CDR1 is SGHRS, CDR2 YFSETQ. CDR3 in DNA: TGCGCCAGCAGCTCCCGGGACAGGGCGGAGCAGTACTTC. Translation gives CASSSRDRAEQYF.

The chain is built from TRBV24-1 and TRBJ1-2; maybe TRBD1 (5 bases). The germline V gene encodes CDR1 KGHDR and CDR2 SFDVKD. The germline V and J ends were trimmed by 6 bases and 8 bases, with 15 bases remaining between them. There are 13 residues in the CDR3. The DNA of the CDR3 is TGTGCCACCAGTACAAACCAGGGCATCGGCTACACCTTC. Its translation is CATSTNQGIGYTF.

The rearrangement links TRBV28 to TRBJ2-7; D could derive from TRBD1 or TRBD2 (5 bases each). The length of the CDR3 is 13 residues. The V gene's germline CDR1 is MDHEN and CDR2 SYDVKM. The DNA of the CDR3 is TGTGCTTGGGGGAGCGGAGGATCCTACGAGCAGTACTTC. This codes for CAWGSGGSYEQYF.

The sample holds a few counts of this clonotype. V usage is TRBV11-1 and J usage is TRBJ2-5; D ambiguous. The CDR3 covers 13 residues. Germline loops: CDR1 SGHAT, CDR2 FQDESV (reference sequence). V lost 6 bases and J 5 bases, leaving 13 bases between the germline ends. The CDR3 DNA reads as TGTGCCAGCAGACGCGACCGCGTGGAGACCCAGTACTTC. Its translation is CASRRDRVETQYF.

The chain couples TRBV14 to TRBJ2-1; TRBD2 matches 8 bases. The CDR3 totals 16 residues. V lost 4 bases, J lost 3 bases, and 8 bases stayed unmatched. Germline lookup yields CDR1 SGHDN and CDR2 FVKESK. The CDR3 protein is CASSPSGSPLYNEQFF. The CDR3 DNA follows: TGTGCCAGCAGCCCAAGCGGGAGTCCGCTCTACAATGAGCAGTTCTTC.

V usage is TRBV6-1 and J usage is TRBJ2-5; D gene unclear. Trimming removed 4 bases from V and 1 base from J, with 7 bases in between. The CDR3 spans 13 residues. The germline V gene has CDR1 MNHNS and CDR2 SASEGT. The CDR3 sequence: CASSVWLQETQYF. CDR3 sequence (DNA): TGTGCCAGCAGTGTGTGGCTCCAAGAGACCCAGTACTTC.

This clonotype was counted a few times. The chain combines TRBV20-1 with TRBJ2-7, with TRBD1 identical over 8 bases. The germline CDR1 and CDR2 sequences are DFQATT and SNEGSKA (reference sequence). This CDR3 is 14 amino acids long. V shed 2 bases, J shed 5 bases, and the junction held 8 bases outside the gene matches. The CDR3 loop is CSARSRTGIDEQYF. CDR3 nucleotide sequence: TGCAGTGCTAGATCCAGGACAGGGATCGACGAGCAGTACTTC.

CDR3 sequence (DNA): TGTGCCACCGCCGACGGGAACTATGGCTACACCTTC. Its protein is CATADGNYGYTF. This chain links TRBV24-1 with TRBJ1-2; D ambiguous. CDR3 size: 12 residues. Trimming pared 9 bases from V and 2 bases from J, leaving 9 bases between. Germline V lookup: CDR1 KGHDR, CDR2 SFDVKD.

This clonotype was observed many times. The V gene is TRBV10-1, the J gene TRBJ2-7, with 7 bases fitting TRBD2. CDR3 length equals 13 residues. With V trimmed by 2 bases and J by 2 bases, 0 bases remained unmatched. CDR1 WNHNN and CDR2 SYGVQD come from the germline V gene (reference sequence). CDR3 sequence: CASSESGAYEQYF. For the CDR3, the DNA is TGCGCCAGCAGTGAGAGCGGGGCCTACGAGCAGTACTTC.

This clonotype has only a few counts. The chain couples TRBV20-1 to TRBJ2-1; possible D gene TRBD2, 7 bases. The CDR3 spans 13 residues. Germline V lookup: CDR1 DFQATT, CDR2 SNEGSKA (reference sequence). V lost 3 bases to trimming and J lost 6 bases, with 12 bases between them. The CDR3 bases are TGCAGTGCTAGTCGGGGGGCGGGCAATGAGCAGTTCTTC. Protein: CSASRGAGNEQFF.

A few counts support this clonotype. The rearrangement links TRBV6-5 to TRBJ1-2; D gene ambiguous. The V end was cut by 0 bases, the J end by 8 bases, with 13 bases between. This CDR3 comprises 14 residues. Germline CDR1 reads MNHEY; CDR2 reads SVGAGI. The CDR3 DNA reads TGTGCCAGCAGTTACTCTCGGGTCCTGGGGGGCTACACCTTC. It encodes CASSYSRVLGGYTF.

The chain links TRBV4-2 to TRBJ1-3; 8 nucleotides agree with TRBD1. Germline loops: CDR1 LGHNA, CDR2 YNFKEQ. The CDR3 extends over 18 amino acids. J gave up 0 bases and V 2 bases, and 9 bases lay outside the gene matches. CDR3 coding DNA: TGTGCCAGCAGCCAACCGGGACAGGCGTTACCCTCTGGAAACACCATATATTTT. It specifies CASSQPGQALPSGNTIYF.

This clonotype has a count of ten or more. The chain carries TRBV29-1 and TRBJ2-5; D not certain. There are 13 residues in the CDR3. The germline V and J ends were trimmed by 3 bases and 1 base, with 9 bases remaining between them. From germline, CDR1 is SQVTM and CDR2 ANQGSEA. For the CDR3, the DNA is TGCAGCGTTGACTATCAGTCCCAAGAGACCCAGTACTTC. It specifies CSVDYQSQETQYF.

This clonotype showed up many times. V gene TRBV29-1 combines with J gene TRBJ2-3, with D perhaps TRBD1 or TRBD2 (5 bases each). Trimming stripped 7 bases from V and 9 bases from J, with 23 bases between. Per germline, CDR1 SQVTM and CDR2 ANQGSEA. This CDR3 is built from 14 residues. CDR3 nucleotides: TGCAGCGCTATGCTAGGGGCGGAGGTTGGGACGCAGTATTTT. The encoded protein is CSAMLGAEVGTQYF.